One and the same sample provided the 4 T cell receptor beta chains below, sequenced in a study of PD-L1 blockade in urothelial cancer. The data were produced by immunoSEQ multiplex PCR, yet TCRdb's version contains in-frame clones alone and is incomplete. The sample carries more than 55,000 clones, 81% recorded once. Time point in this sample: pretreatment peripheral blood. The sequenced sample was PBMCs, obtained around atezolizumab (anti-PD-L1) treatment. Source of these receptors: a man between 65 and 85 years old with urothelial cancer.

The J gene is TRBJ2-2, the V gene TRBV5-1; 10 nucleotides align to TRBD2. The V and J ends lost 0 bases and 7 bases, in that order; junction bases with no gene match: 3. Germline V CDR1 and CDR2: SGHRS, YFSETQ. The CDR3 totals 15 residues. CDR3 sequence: CASSLAASGGGELFF. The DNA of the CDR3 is TGCGCCAGCAGCTTGGCGGCTAGCGGGGGCGGGGAGCTGTTTTTT.

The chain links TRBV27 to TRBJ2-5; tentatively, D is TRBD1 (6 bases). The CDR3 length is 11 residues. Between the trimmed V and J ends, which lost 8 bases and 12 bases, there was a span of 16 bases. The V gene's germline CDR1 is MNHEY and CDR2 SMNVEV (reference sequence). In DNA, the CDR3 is TGTGCCAGCGGGTACCGGGACAAGAAGTACTTC. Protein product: CASGYRDKKYF.

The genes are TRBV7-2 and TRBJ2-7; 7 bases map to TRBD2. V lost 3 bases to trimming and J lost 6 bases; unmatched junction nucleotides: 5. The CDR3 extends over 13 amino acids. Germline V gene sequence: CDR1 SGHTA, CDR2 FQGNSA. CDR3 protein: CASSFGLVGEQYF. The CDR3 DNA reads TGTGCCAGCAGCTTTGGACTAGTGGGCGAGCAGTACTTC.

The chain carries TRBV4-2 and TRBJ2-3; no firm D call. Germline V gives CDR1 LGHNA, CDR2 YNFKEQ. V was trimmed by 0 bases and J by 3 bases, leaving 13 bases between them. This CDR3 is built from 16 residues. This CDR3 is CASSQDPLAQTDTQYF. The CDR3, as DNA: TGTGCCAGCAGCCAAGATCCCCTCGCGCAAACAGATACGCAGTATTTT.